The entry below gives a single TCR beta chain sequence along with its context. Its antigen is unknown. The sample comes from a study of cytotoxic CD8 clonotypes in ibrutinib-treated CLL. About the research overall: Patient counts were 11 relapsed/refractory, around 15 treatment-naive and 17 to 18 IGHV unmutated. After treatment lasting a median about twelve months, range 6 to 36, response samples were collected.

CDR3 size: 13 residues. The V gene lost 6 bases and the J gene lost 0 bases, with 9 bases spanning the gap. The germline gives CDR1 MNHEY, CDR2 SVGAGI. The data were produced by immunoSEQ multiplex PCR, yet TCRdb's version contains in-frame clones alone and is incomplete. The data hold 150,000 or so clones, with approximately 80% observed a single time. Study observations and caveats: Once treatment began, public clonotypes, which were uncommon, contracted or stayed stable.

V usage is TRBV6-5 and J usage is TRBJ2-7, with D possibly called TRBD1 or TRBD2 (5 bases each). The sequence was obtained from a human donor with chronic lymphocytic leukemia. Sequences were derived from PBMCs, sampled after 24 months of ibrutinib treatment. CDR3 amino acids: CASSRDGSYEQYF. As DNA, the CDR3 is TGTGCCAGCAGCCGGGACGGCTCCTACGAGCAGTACTTC.